The 15 T cell receptor beta chains listed next were all sequenced from one sample in a study of blood T cell repertoires in COVID-19. Sequencing used immunoSEQ multiplex PCR; TCRdb keeps in-frame clones, though not all of them. The table shows about 50,000 clones, with roughly 90% occurring only once. Sequenced: peripheral blood. The receptor source for this set is a human donor in a cohort sampled during active COVID-19.

The chain links TRBV6-1 to TRBJ1-1; D ambiguous. V lost 2 bases and J 0 bases, leaving 10 bases between the germline ends. The CDR3 covers 15 residues. Germline V gives CDR1 MNHNS, CDR2 SASEGT. CDR3 DNA: TGTGCCAGCAGTGAAAGGAGGACGGTGAACACTGAAGCTTTCTTT. Translated: CASSERRTVNTEAFF.

The DNA of the CDR3 is TGTGCCACCACCGACTTTAGGAGACGTGAGGAGACCCAGTACTTC. Protein sequence: CATTDFRRREETQYF. The rearrangement uses TRBV24-1 and TRBJ2-5; D unresolved. There are 15 residues in the CDR3. The germline CDR1 and CDR2 sequences are KGHDR and SFDVKD. Trimming took off 8 bases at V and 5 bases at J, with 20 bases between the two ends.

The genes are TRBV11-3 and TRBJ2-2, with 11 bases lining up with TRBD1. After removal of 5 bases from V and 5 bases from J, the junction contained 7 bases not matched to a gene. Germline lookup yields CDR1 SGHNT and CDR2 YENEEA. This CDR3 has 16 residues. This CDR3 is CASSRGQGEGTGELFF. DNA of the CDR3: TGTGCCAGCAGCCGGGGACAGGGGGAGGGAACCGGGGAGCTGTTTTTT.

The chain employs TRBV30 and TRBJ1-2, with D possibly TRBD1 on 5 matching bases. From germline, CDR1 is GTSNPN and CDR2 SVGIG (reference sequence). The V and J ends lost 3 bases and 4 bases respectively, with 9 bases between them. The CDR3 loop spans 12 amino acids. The CDR3 DNA sequence: TGTGCCTGGAGGGACACCCCCTATGGCTACACCTTC. This translates into CAWRDTPYGYTF.

This chain uses TRBV14 with TRBJ2-1; weak D call: TRBD2 (6 bases). Germline CDR1 is SGHDN and CDR2 is FVKESK. The CDR3 has 16 residues. Deletions cut 4 bases from V and 1 base from J, with 14 bases between. Here the CDR3 DNA reads TGTGCCAGCAGCCCCAAGGAGGGGCGGTCCTACAATGAGCAGTTCTTC. It is translated as CASSPKEGRSYNEQFF. Full variable domain (outside the CDR3, taken from reference TRBV14 and TRBJ2-1): EAGVTQFPSHSVIEKGQTVTLRCDPISGHDNLYWYRRVMGKEIKFLLHFVKESKQDESGMPNNRFLAERTGGTYSTLKVQPAELEDSGVYFCASSPKEGRSYNEQFFGPGTRLTVL.

A single count supports this clone. The J gene is TRBJ2-2, the V gene TRBV5-1; weak D call: TRBD1 (6 bases). The germline V and J ends were trimmed by 7 bases and 2 bases, with 18 bases remaining between them. Germline assignment: CDR1 SGHRS and CDR2 YFSETQ. The CDR3 runs 16 residues. The CDR3 nucleotides are TGCGCCAGCTTCAACCCCGGACAGACTAACACCGGGGAGCTGTTTTTT. Its protein product is CASFNPGQTNTGELFF.

The chain uses TRBV27 and TRBJ1-2, with 7 bases lining up with TRBD1. Germline CDR1 reads MNHEY; CDR2 reads SMNVEV (reference sequence). The CDR3 has 12 residues. The ends lost 5 bases at V and 8 bases at J; junction bases unmatched: 5. The CDR3 here is CASSRQGKGYTF. In DNA form, the CDR3 reads TGTGCCAGCAGTAGACAGGGCAAGGGCTACACCTTC.

The J gene is TRBJ2-3, the V gene TRBV2; D is perhaps TRBD1 (6 bases). The ends were cut back, 6 bases at V and 5 bases at J, with 12 bases in the middle. This CDR3 has 13 amino acids. Germline values: CDR1 SNHLY, CDR2 FYNNEI. The CDR3, as DNA: TGTGCCAGCAGGAAACAGGGAAGAGATACGCAGTATTTT. It specifies CASRKQGRDTQYF.

The V gene is TRBV5-1, the J gene TRBJ2-1; TRBD2 might be the D (6 bases). Trimming left V 0 bases short and J 8 bases short, with 15 bases between. The V gene's germline CDR1 is SGHRS and CDR2 YFSETQ. This CDR3 comprises 15 residues. The CDR3 bases are TGCGCCAGCAGCTTGGTCGCGGGGCTAGGCGATGAGCAGTTCTTC. Protein product: CASSLVAGLGDEQFF.

The chain links TRBV28 to TRBJ2-3; TRBD2 might be the D (5 bases). The CDR3 is 16 residues long. Trimming cost V 6 bases and J 3 bases, with 19 bases left between them. Per the germline V gene, CDR1 is MDHEN and CDR2 is SYDVKM. As DNA, the CDR3 is TGTGCCAGCAGACCCTTAGAGGGAACGTGGACAGATACGCAGTATTTT. Amino acids: CASRPLEGTWTDTQYF.

This rearrangement joins TRBV4-3 to TRBJ2-5, with D possibly matching TRBD2 (5 bases). Trimming took off 0 bases at V and 3 bases at J, with 23 bases between the two ends. The CDR3 extends over 19 amino acids. Per germline, CDR1 LGHNA and CDR2 YSLEER. The CDR3 DNA is TGCGCCAGCAGCCAAGATGATAGTCTAGTAAGAGGGATAGAAGAGACCCAGTACTTC. Protein: CASSQDDSLVRGIEETQYF.

V and J are TRBV9 and TRBJ1-2; no definite D call. Trimming shortened V by 1 base and J by 1 base, and 8 bases separated the two germline ends. The germline gives CDR1 SGDLS, CDR2 YYNGEE. The CDR3 has 14 residues. CDR3 region: CASSVSEGNYGYTF. CDR3 DNA sequence: TGTGCCAGCAGCGTATCGGAGGGTAACTATGGCTACACCTTC.

V is TRBV7-2 and J is TRBJ2-5, with 8 nucleotides matching TRBD1. The V gene's germline CDR1 is SGHTA and CDR2 FQGNSA. Trimming removed 5 bases from V and 5 bases from J; junction bases left unmatched: 7. This CDR3 region has 14 residues. This CDR3 is CASSTDRGVETQYF. In DNA, the CDR3 is TGTGCCAGCAGCACCGACAGGGGAGTTGAGACCCAGTACTTC.

This sequence joins TRBV7-9 and TRBJ2-6; a weak D match, TRBD2 (5 bases). Germline V gene lookup returns CDR1 SEHNR and CDR2 FQNEAQ (reference sequence). V was shortened by 5 bases and J by 0 bases, with 20 bases between the two germline ends. This CDR3 contains 19 residues. The CDR3 DNA sequence: TGTGCCAGCAGCCATACCTGGGCGGGTCGTTACTCTGGGGCCAACGTCCTGACTTTC. It encodes CASSHTWAGRYSGANVLTF. Full variable domain (remainder filled in from reference TRBV7-9 and TRBJ2-6): DTGVSQNPRHKITKRGQNVTFRCDPISEHNRLYWYRQTLGQGPEFLTYFQNEAQLEKSRLLSDRFSAERPKGSFSTLEIQRTEQGDSAMYLCASSHTWAGRYSGANVLTFGAGSRLTVL.

This sequence joins TRBV24-1 and TRBJ1-1; D may be TRBD1 (5 bases). In germline, CDR1 is KGHDR, CDR2 SFDVKD. V lost 5 bases, J lost 4 bases, and 10 bases lay in between. The CDR3 consists of 13 residues. As DNA, the CDR3 is TGTGCCACCAGTGGATGGGGGGTCACTGAAGCTTTCTTT. This gives the protein CATSGWGVTEAFF.